The clone carrying this T cell receptor beta chain showed up many times. Its specificity is not known. These data belong to a study of molecular identifiers for immune sequencing clone quantification. Study-level information: Sequencing covered four of five parts into which replicate RNA from approximately 20,000 or 100,000 naive CD8 cells was split.

CDR3 size: 13 residues. V lost 8 bases to trimming and J lost 4 bases, with 12 bases between them. In germline, CDR1 is MNHEY, CDR2 SVGAGI. General observations from the study: Researchers reportedly could pick up spiked Jurkat TCR RNA from one cell mixed into about a million naive cells.

Previously described methods and listed TCR primers were used for bulk TCR libraries. TCRdb passed the PCR reads through MiXCR, listing each CDR3 protein once. The sample yields over 85,000 distinct CDR3 sequences, 20% to 25% seen once. Naive CD8 T cells, phenotype CD8+CD4-CCR7+CD45RA+, were sorted. The chain uses TRBV6-5 and TRBJ1-5; D not certain. The TCR was taken from a human donor in good health. Some libraries in this study had Jurkat cell RNA spiked in. The sequenced sample was naive CD8+ T cells from blood, with Jurkat cell RNA spiked in. Subset here: FACS-sorted CD8+CD4-CCR7+CD45RA+ naive T cells. The CDR3 reads CASSTQANQPQHF. The CDR3 DNA reads as TGTGCCAGCTCGACCCAGGCGAATCAGCCCCAGCATTTT.